This TCR beta chain was recorded in a study of blood T cells in healthy people across ages. Overall study context: About one barcoded beta molecule was captured per two T cells (by template switching). General study points: Lack of knowledge of donor CMV status possibly confounded expanded clonotype changes. No conclusive comparison of naive versus antigen-experienced cells was possible with unsorted PBMCs.

Using a J-beta primer mix together with a sample-barcoded 5' primer, a second PCR was run for roughly 7 to 11 cycles. TCRdb called the 5' RACE reads again in MiXCR, with one record for every CDR3 protein. The profile shows hundreds of thousands of distinct CDR3 sequences, around 21% of them singletons. This CDR3 has 16 amino acids. V was cut by 1 base and J by 7 bases, with 16 bases left in between. Germline V lookup: CDR1 LGHNA, CDR2 YSLEER. Note on this clonotype: Antigen unknown.

Isolated per sample were at least 7 million PBMCs. The sample consisted of blood. This clonotype was sampled from a man between 65 and 85 years old in good health. J is TRBJ1-4 and V is TRBV4-3, with D perhaps TRBD1 (5 bases). CDR3 protein: CASSQAWGTVGEKLFF. The DNA of the CDR3 is TGCGCCAGCAGCCAAGCATGGGGCACGGTCGGTGAAAAACTGTTTTTT.